This T cell receptor beta chain originates from a study of T cells in Graves' hyperthyroidism and ophthalmopathy. About the research overall: Peripheral blood samples were taken at initial diagnosis, prior to any treatment.

TCR beta CDR3 region amplification was performed from RNA transcripts. In the first-round RT-PCR of the TCR CDR3, the HTBI primer set was used. From the multiplex PCR reads, TCRdb called clonotypes with MiXCR, one entry per CDR3 protein. The sample gives 250,000 to 300,000 distinct CDR3 sequences, approximately 12% of which show up once; about 8% is in the top ten. This clonotype was seen at least ten times. What it binds is not known. In germline, CDR1 is DFQATT, CDR2 SNEGSKA (reference sequence). V lost 0 bases, J lost 2 bases, and 13 bases lay in between. CDR3 size: 16 residues. Study-wide findings and caveats: The model made its ophthalmopathy prediction, and onset followed a median approximately 6 months later.

Diagnostic assessment was based on clinical symptoms, serum thyroxine and TRAb, thyroid ultrasound and orbital computed tomography. Blood was drawn at first hyperthyroidism diagnosis, before any ophthalmopathy symptoms. Sequencing was performed on blood. The chain couples TRBV20-1 to TRBJ2-2; D call uncertain. This clonotype was sampled from a woman aged 25 to 39 with Graves' hyperthyroidism that later progressed to Graves' ophthalmopathy. In DNA, the CDR3 is TGCAGTGCTAGAGATTCATTAACGAGTAACACCGGGGAGCTGTTTTTT. Protein product: CSARDSLTSNTGELFF.